The present T cell receptor beta chain was sequenced within a study of beta chain features in type 1 diabetes. Whole-study results and caveats: All four CD4+ subsets of Type 1 diabetes patients contained TCRB CDR3s that were moderately but significantly shorter. Comparison showed that naive, central memory and Treg TCRB repertoires appeared more similar among patients than among healthy donors.

Reverse transcribing all isolated RNA meant expressed TCRB transcripts were sequenced. Libraries were prepared by immunoSEQ multiplex PCR; TCRdb keeps only in-frame clonotypes and omits some of them. Of 150,000 to 200,000 clones detected, 6.5% to 10% appear once; the ten largest clones hold around 0.5%. V shed 1 base and J 1 base; nucleotides not matched to a gene: 7. CDR1 is SGHVS and CDR2 is FQNEAQ in the germline V gene. This CDR3 spans 18 amino acids. A word on this clone: Its target is not known.

The sample comprised central memory CD4+ T cells from blood. The chain employs TRBV7-8 and TRBJ2-2; 9 positions agree with TRBD2. This sequence was found in a woman between 18 and 29 years old with type 1 diabetes. This CDR3 is CASSLVLISGRNTGELFF. The CDR3 DNA reads TGTGCCAGCAGCTTAGTGTTGATTAGCGGGAGGAACACCGGGGAGCTGTTTTTT.